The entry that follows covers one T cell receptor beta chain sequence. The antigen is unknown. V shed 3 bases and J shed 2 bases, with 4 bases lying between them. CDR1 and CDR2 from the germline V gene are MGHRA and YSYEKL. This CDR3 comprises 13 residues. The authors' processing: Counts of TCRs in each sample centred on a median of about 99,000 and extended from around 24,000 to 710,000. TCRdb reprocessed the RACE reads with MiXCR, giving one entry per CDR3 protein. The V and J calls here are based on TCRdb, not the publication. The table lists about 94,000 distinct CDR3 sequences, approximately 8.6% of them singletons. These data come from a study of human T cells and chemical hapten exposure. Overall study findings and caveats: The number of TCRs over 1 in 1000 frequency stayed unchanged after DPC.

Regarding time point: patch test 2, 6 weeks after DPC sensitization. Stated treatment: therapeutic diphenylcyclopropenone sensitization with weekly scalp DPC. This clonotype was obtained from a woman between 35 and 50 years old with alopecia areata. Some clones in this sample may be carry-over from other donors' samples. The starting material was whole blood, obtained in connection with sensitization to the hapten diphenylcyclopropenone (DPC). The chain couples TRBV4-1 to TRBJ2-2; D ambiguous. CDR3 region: CASSHANTGELFF. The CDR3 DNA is TGCGCCAGCAGCCATGCAAACACCGGGGAGCTGTTTTTT.